This T cell receptor (beta chain) was recovered during a study of T cell repertoires in cytomegalovirus infection (dated by TCRdb to between 2018 and 2021). Study-wide context: Because public TCR beta signatures pointed to carriage of CMV infection together with the matching HLA type, the HLA type of each donor mattered for the analysis. General findings and caveats noted by the study authors: The ex vivo response was dominated by HLA-C-restricted CMV-specific TCR beta clonotypes, and the single most frequent clonotype in two of eight donors was supplied by these HLA-C-restricted clonotypes. In both this cohort and an independent cohort of over 350 donors, the cumulative frequency of public TCR beta family members distinguished carriers of CMV infection plus the relevant HLA type.

Sequencing relied on an Illumina HiSeq 1500. TCRdb took the public reads, trimmed them with fastp at Q25, ran MiXCR for clone calling and kept in-frame beta chains. Records with the same CDR3 protein are collapsed into one entry carrying the most frequent genes and DNA. In all, the sample holds 200,000 to 250,000 distinct CDR3 sequences, and 9% to 15% of those were seen once. Jointly, the top ten make up about 1.5% of the sample. This clonotype was seen repeatedly, ten times or more. Its antigen remains undetermined. No per-base quality is available; no much larger clone lies one base away. CDR1 and CDR2 are read off the germline V gene as SGHDT and YYEEEE. The germline V end is reduced by 3 bases and the J end by 2 bases; junction bases left unmatched: 11. Including the terminal cysteine and phenylalanine, the CDR3 comprises 18 residues. The CDR3 DNA has 54 bases and is translated from base 1.

This TCR was recovered from a human donor in good health (CMV status not recorded). Some clones in this sample may be carry-over from other donors' samples. The chain is assembled from TRBV5-6 and TRBJ1-5, with 10 bases aligning to TRBD1. The source material was PBMCs. In nucleotides, the sequence is TGTGCCAGCAGCTCGGCCCCTGTGGGGACAGGGGGCAATCAGCCCCAGCATTTT. Its product reads: CASSSAPVGTGGNQPQHF.